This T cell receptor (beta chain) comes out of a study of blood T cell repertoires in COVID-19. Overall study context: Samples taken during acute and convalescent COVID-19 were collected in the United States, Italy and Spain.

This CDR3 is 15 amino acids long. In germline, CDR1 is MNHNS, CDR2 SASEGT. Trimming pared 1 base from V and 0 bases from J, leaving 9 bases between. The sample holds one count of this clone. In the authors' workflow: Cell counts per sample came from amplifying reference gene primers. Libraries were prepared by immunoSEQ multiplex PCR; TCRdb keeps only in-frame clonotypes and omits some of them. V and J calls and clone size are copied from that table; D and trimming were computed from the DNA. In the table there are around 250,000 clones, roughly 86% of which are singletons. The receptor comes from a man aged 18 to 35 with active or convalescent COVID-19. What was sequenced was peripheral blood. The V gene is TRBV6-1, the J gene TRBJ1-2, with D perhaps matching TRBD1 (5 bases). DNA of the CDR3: TGTGCCAGCAGTGAAGTCGGGGGAGCTAACTATGGCTACACCTTC. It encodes CASSEVGGANYGYTF.